This TCR beta chain was captured in a study of blood T cell repertoires in COVID-19. Study information: COVID-19 samples collected from the United States, Italy and Spain covered acute and convalescent phases. PBMCs, B-cell-depleted T cells, or T cells provided the cDNA or gDNA that made up the material.

As originally analysed: Amplifying reference gene primers gave estimates of nucleated cell counts. The table came from immunoSEQ multiplex PCR; TCRdb's copy has only in-frame clones and leaves some out. V, J and clone size are those of that table, while D and trimming were read from the DNA. The sample consists of around 26,000 clones, approximately 88% of them appearing once. The CDR3 covers 14 residues. Looked up from germline, CDR1 is ENHRY and CDR2 is SYGVKD. J gave up 3 bases and V 5 bases, and 5 bases lay outside the gene matches. V and J are TRBV10-3 and TRBJ2-3, with 7 nucleotides matching TRBD2. The specimen was peripheral blood. This TCR came from a human donor in a cohort sampled during active COVID-19. Written as DNA, the CDR3 is TGTGCCATCAGTCCCCGGGAGGAGACAGATACGCAGTATTTT. Protein product: CAISPREETDTQYF.